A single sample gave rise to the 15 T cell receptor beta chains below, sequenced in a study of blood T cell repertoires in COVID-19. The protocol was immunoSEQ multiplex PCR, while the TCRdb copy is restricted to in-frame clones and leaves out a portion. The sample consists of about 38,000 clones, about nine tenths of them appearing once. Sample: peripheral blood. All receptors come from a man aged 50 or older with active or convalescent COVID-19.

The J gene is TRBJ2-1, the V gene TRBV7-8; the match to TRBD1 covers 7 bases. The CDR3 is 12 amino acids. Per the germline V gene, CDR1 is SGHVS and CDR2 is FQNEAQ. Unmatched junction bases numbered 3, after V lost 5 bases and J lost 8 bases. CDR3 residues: CASSIQGHEQFF. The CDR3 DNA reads TGTGCCAGCAGCATACAGGGGCATGAGCAGTTCTTC.

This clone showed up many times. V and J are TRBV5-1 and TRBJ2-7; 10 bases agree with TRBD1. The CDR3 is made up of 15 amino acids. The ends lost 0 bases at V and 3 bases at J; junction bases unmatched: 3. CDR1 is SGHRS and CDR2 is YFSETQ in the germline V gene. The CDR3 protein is CASSLEGTGVYEQYF. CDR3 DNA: TGCGCCAGCAGCTTGGAGGGGACAGGGGTCTACGAGCAGTACTTC. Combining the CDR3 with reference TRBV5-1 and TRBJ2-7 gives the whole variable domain KAGVTQTPRYLIKTRGQQVTLSCSPISGHRSVSWYQQTPGQGLQFLFEYFSETQRNKGNFPGRFSGRQFSNSRSEMNVSTLELGDSALYLCASSLEGTGVYEQYFGPGTRLTVT.

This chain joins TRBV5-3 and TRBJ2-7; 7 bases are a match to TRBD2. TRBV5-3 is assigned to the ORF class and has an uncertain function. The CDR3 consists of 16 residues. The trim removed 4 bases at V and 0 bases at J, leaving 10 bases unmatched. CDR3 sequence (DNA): TGTGCCAGAAGCCCGGAGAGACAGCGGGACTCCTACGAGCAGTACTTC. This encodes CARSPERQRDSYEQYF.

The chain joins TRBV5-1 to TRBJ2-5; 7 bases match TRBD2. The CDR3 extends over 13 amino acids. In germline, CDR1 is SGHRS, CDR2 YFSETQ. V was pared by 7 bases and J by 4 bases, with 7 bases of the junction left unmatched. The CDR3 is CASRLWEGETQYF. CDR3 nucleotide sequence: TGCGCCAGCCGGCTTTGGGAGGGAGAGACCCAGTACTTC.

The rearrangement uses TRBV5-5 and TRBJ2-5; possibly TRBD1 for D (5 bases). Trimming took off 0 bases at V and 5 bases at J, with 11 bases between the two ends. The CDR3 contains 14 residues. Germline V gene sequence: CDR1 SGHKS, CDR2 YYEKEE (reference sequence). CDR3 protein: CASSLEGVWETQYF. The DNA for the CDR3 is TGTGCCAGCAGCTTGGAAGGGGTATGGGAGACCCAGTACTTC.

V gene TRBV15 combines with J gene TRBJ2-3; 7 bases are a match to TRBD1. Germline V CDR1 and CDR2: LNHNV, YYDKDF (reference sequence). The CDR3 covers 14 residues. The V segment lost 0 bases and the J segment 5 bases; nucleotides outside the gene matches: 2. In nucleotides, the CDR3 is TGTGCCACCAGCAGAGAGACAGGGAAAGATACGCAGTATTTT. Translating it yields CATSRETGKDTQYF.

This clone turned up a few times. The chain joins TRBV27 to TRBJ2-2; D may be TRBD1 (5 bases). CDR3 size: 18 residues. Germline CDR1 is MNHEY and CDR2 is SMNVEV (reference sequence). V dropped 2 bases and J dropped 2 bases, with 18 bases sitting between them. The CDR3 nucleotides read TGTGCCAGCAGTTTACTGGCCTCAGGGCAGTTAAACACCGGGGAGCTGTTTTTT. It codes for CASSLLASGQLNTGELFF.

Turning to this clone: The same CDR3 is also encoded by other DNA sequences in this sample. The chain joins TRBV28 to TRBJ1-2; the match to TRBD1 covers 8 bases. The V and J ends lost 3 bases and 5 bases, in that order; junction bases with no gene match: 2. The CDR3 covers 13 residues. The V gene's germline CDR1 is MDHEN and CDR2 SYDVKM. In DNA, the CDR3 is TGTGCCAGCAGTTTGCGGACAGGGTATGGCTACACCTTC. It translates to CASSLRTGYGYTF.

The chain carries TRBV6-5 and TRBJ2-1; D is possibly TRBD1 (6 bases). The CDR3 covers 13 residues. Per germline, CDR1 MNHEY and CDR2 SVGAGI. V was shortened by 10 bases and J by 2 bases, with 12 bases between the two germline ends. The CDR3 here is CAITGPPYNEQFF. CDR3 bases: TGTGCCATCACAGGGCCCCCCTACAATGAGCAGTTCTTC.

The CDR3 sequence is CASSSRGLSRGYTF. CDR3 coding DNA: TGTGCCAGCAGTTCAAGGGGGCTGTCGAGAGGCTACACCTTC. V and J are TRBV27 and TRBJ1-2; 7 nucleotides match TRBD1. The CDR3 is 14 residues long. Germline V gene lookup returns CDR1 MNHEY and CDR2 SMNVEV (reference sequence). V lost 4 bases, J lost 8 bases, and 10 bases stayed unmatched.

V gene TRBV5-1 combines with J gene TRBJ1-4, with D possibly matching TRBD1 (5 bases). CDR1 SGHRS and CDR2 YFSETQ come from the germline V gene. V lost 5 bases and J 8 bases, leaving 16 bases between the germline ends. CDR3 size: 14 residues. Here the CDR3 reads CASRFGTTLEKLFF. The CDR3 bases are TGCGCCAGCAGGTTCGGGACTACCCTCGAAAAACTGTTTTTT.

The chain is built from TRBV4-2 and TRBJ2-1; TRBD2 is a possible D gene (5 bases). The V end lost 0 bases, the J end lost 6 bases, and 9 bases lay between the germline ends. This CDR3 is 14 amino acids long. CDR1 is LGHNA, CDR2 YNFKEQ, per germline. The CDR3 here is CASSQDPEGNEQFF. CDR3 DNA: TGTGCCAGCAGCCAAGATCCTGAGGGCAATGAGCAGTTCTTC.

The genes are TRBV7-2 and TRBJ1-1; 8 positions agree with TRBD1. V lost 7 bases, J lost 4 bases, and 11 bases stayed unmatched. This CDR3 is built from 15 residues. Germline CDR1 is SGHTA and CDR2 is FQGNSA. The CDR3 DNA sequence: TGTGCCAGCATCGAGGACAGGGCTCCGAGCACTGAAGCTTTCTTT. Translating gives CASIEDRAPSTEAFF.

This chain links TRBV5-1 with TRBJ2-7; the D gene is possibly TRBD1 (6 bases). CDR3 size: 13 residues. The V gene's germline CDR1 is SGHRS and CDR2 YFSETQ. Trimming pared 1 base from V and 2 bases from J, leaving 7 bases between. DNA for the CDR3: TGCGCCAGCAGCTTGACAGGGCCCTACGAGCAGTACTTC. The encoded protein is CASSLTGPYEQYF.

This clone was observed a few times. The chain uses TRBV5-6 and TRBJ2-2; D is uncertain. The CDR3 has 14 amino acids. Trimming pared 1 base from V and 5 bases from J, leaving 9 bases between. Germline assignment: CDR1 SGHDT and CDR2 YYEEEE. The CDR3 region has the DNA TGTGCCAGCAGCTTGATAACAGCAACCGGGGAGCTGTTTTTT. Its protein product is CASSLITATGELFF.